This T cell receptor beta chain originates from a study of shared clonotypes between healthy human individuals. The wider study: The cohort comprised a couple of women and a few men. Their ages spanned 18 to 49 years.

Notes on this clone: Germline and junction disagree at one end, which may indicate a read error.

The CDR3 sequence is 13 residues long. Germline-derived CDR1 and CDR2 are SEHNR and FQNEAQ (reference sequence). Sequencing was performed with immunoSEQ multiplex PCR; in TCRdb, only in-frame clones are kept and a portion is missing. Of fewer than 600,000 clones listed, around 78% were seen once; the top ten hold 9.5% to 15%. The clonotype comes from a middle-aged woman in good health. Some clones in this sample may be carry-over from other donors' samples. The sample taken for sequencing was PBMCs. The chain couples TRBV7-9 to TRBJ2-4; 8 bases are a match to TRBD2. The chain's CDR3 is CASSLGSGGLRSF. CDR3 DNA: TGTGCCAGCAGCTTAGGCAGCGGGGGCCTGAGGTCTTTC.